This passage covers 12 T cell receptor beta chains from one sample sequenced in a study of early T cells in non-severe SARS-CoV-2 infection. A single record per CDR3 protein comes from TCRdb applying MiXCR to the 5' RACE reads. The table shows about 50,000 distinct CDR3 sequences, with around 6.4% occurring only once. The specimen comprised whole blood, sampled at baseline. Receptor source: an adult who was a healthcare worker with PCR-confirmed SARS-CoV-2 infection or an uninfected control (not recorded which).

This clonotype was picked up many times. The V gene is TRBV7-9, the J gene TRBJ2-1; maybe TRBD2 (5 bases). This CDR3 has 20 residues. CDR1 is SEHNR and CDR2 is FQNEAQ in the germline V gene (reference sequence). Trimming took off 5 bases at V and 0 bases at J, with 26 bases between the two ends. The CDR3 DNA reads TGTGCCAGCAGCCTCCCGGCGGCGGGCCGCGTATTTAGCTCCTACAATGAGCAGTTCTTC. Its translation: CASSLPAAGRVFSSYNEQFF.

As regards this clonotype: The CDR3 end shows no conserved phenylalanine or tryptophan, and so a read error is likely. The chain uses TRBV10-3 and TRBJ1-4, with D possibly matching TRBD1 (6 bases). Germline loops: CDR1 ENHRY, CDR2 SYGVKD. The CDR3 totals 13 residues. Trimming took off 11 bases at V and 5 bases at J, with 15 bases between the two ends. CDR3 nucleotide sequence: TGTGCCTCACAAGGGGGTCCGAATGAAAAACTGTTTTCT. Protein sequence: CASQGGPNEKLFS.

The chain uses TRBV20-1 and TRBJ2-3; D unresolved. There are 12 residues in the CDR3. The V end was cut by 1 base, the J end by 4 bases, with 6 bases between. CDR1 is DFQATT, CDR2 SNEGSKA, per germline (reference sequence). CDR3 coding DNA: TGCAGTGCTAGAGGGTCGGCAGATACGCAGTATTTT. This gives the protein CSARGSADTQYF.

This clonotype came up a few times. Possible read error: a much larger clone is one base away. The chain recombines TRBV9 with TRBJ1-1; tentatively, D is TRBD1 (6 bases). The CDR3 is 14 amino acids. The germline CDR1 and CDR2 sequences are SGDLS and YYNGEE. The CDR3 nucleotides are TGTGCCAGCAGCGTAGTACAGGGAGACACTGAAGTTTTCTTT. It translates to CASSVVQGDTEVFF.

This chain connects TRBV19 to TRBJ2-3; 8 nucleotides agree with TRBD2. The CDR3 totals 14 residues. The trim removed 4 bases at V and 5 bases at J, leaving 5 bases unmatched. Per the germline V gene, CDR1 is LNHDA and CDR2 is SQIVND (reference sequence). As DNA, the CDR3 is TGTGCCAGTAGTAACGGGAGGGAACTAGATACGCAGTATTTT. It translates to CASSNGRELDTQYF.

In this sample, this clonotype turned up many times. This chain links TRBV12-3 or TRBV12-4 with TRBJ1-2, with 10 bases lining up with TRBD1. The CDR3 spans 15 residues. V shed 0 bases and J 6 bases; nucleotides not matched to a gene: 4. CDR3 in amino acids: CASSLARTGGDGYTF. The CDR3 DNA is TGTGCCAGCAGTTTAGCGCGGACAGGGGGAGATGGCTACACCTTC.

The chain couples TRBV20-1 to TRBJ2-2; the match to TRBD2 covers 10 bases. The CDR3 has 16 residues. With V trimmed by 0 bases and J by 3 bases, 4 bases remained unmatched. Germline CDR1 reads DFQATT; CDR2 reads SNEGSKA (reference sequence). CDR3 DNA sequence: TGCAGTGCTAGAGATCCCCTAGCGGGAGACACCGGGGAGCTGTTTTTT. This gives the protein CSARDPLAGDTGELFF.

The genes are TRBV24-1 and TRBJ2-3, with unresolved D. CDR3 size: 11 residues. Trimming left V 3 bases short and J 6 bases short, with 3 bases between. Germline CDR1 reads KGHDR; CDR2 reads SFDVKD. The CDR3 reads CATSDRDTQYF. CDR3 sequence (DNA): TGTGCCACCAGTGATCGGGATACGCAGTATTTT.

In this sample, this clonotype turned up many times. CDR3 sequence: CAWSGTGRMNTEAFF. CDR3 nucleotides: TGTGCCTGGAGTGGGACAGGGCGAATGAACACTGAAGCTTTCTTT. The chain carries TRBV30 and TRBJ1-1; TRBD1 matches 8 bases. The J segment lost 0 bases and the V segment lost 1 base, leaving 4 bases of the junction unmatched. Germline CDR1 reads GTSNPN; CDR2 reads SVGIG (reference sequence). CDR3 length: 15 residues.

This clonotype was found a few times. The V call is TRBV6-4, the J call TRBJ2-3, with D unclear. The germline V gene encodes CDR1 MRHNA and CDR2 SNTAGT. V dropped 2 bases and J dropped 5 bases, with 8 bases sitting between them. The CDR3 loop spans 13 amino acids. The CDR3 DNA follows: TGTGCCAGCAGTGACCAAGGTGAAGATACGCAGTATTTT. Translated, it gives CASSDQGEDTQYF.

This clonotype has a count of ten or more. One junction end does not reproduce the germline sequence, and a read error may be involved. V and J are TRBV19 and TRBJ1-1; D uncertain. The CDR3 totals 13 residues. Germline V gene sequence: CDR1 LNHDA, CDR2 SQIVND (reference sequence). This chain's CDR3 is CASRIGRDTEAFF. CDR3 nucleotide sequence: TGTGCCAGTAGGATAGGTCGGGACACTGAAGCTTTCTTT. Drawing the rest from reference TRBV19 and TRBJ1-1, the complete variable domain is DGGITQSPKYLFRKEGQNVTLSCEQNLNHDAMYWYRQDPGQGLRLIYYSQIVNDFQKGDIAEGYSVSREKKESFPLTVTSAQKNPTAFYLCASRIGRDTEAFFGQGTRLTVV.

This clonotype was detected many times. The chain links TRBV12-3 or TRBV12-4 to TRBJ2-1, with TRBD2 identical over 8 bases. This CDR3 is built from 17 residues. V shed 2 bases, J shed 0 bases, and the junction held 6 bases outside the gene matches. The DNA of the CDR3 is TGTGCCAGCAGTTTAAGGGCTAGCGGGTTCTCCTACAATGAGCAGTTCTTC. This translates into CASSLRASGFSYNEQFF.